Shown below are 12 T cell receptor beta chains from a single sample sequenced in a study of T cell repertoires in cytomegalovirus infection. Using its own MiXCR run on the reads, TCRdb lists one record per CDR3 protein. The table records approximately 910,000 distinct CDR3 sequences, approximately 31% of them present only once. These receptors' antigens are unknown. The sample in question was cultured CD8+ T cells from PBMCs, obtained from culture after CMV antigen stimulation. These TCRs come from a human donor in good health (CMV status not recorded). Some clones in this sample may be carry-over from other donors' samples.

The V and J genes are TRBV28 and TRBJ1-1; 7 positions agree with TRBD1. The trim removed 3 bases at V and 0 bases at J, leaving 4 bases unmatched. This CDR3 region has 15 residues. Germline CDR1 reads MDHEN; CDR2 reads SYDVKM. CDR3 residues: CASSLWGQLNTEAFF. The CDR3 DNA reads TGTGCCAGCAGTTTGTGGGGACAGTTGAACACTGAAGCTTTCTTT.

The chain uses TRBV2 and TRBJ1-1; D remains ambiguous. V lost 6 bases and J lost 12, with 20 bases in between. In germline, CDR1 is SNHLY, CDR2 FYNNEI. The CDR3 extends over 13 amino acids. CDR3 in DNA: TGTGCCAGCAGGAGCAGCCTGTACGTTTTAACTTTCTTT. Encoded protein: CASRSSLYVLTFF.

This clonotype has a handful of counts. The genes are TRBV20-1 and TRBJ2-5, with D possibly being TRBD2 (6 bases). Trimming cost V 0 bases and J 5 bases, with 10 bases left between them. CDR3 length: 13 amino acids. The germline V gene has CDR1 DFQATT and CDR2 SNEGSKA (reference sequence). CDR3 coding DNA: TGCAGTGCTAGAGATCCTCGGGGGGAGACCCAGTACTTC. Translation: CSARDPRGETQYF.

The rearrangement joins TRBV7-1 to TRBJ2-7; D is undetermined. TRBV7-1 is sorted into the ORF group, with uncertain function. The CDR3 runs 16 residues. V was clipped by 5 bases and J by 0 bases, with 17 bases between them. In nucleotides, the CDR3 is TGTGCCAGCAGCCTTTTTCAAGGTCAAAGCTCCTACGAGCAGTACGTC. Its translation: CASSLFQGQSSYEQYV.

This clonotype was recorded at least ten times. This chain links TRBV7-2 with TRBJ2-7; tentatively, D is TRBD1 (7 bases). The CDR3 consists of 14 residues. Trimming took off 3 bases at V and 2 bases at J, with 11 bases between the two ends. Per germline, CDR1 SGHTA and CDR2 FQGNSA. Here the CDR3 DNA reads TGTGCCAGCAGCTTCAGGGGGGAGCCCTACGAGCAGTACGTC. Its translation is CASSFRGEPYEQYV.

A few counts support this clonotype. The chain couples TRBV6-6 to TRBJ1-2; D is possibly TRBD1 (5 bases). The CDR3 extends over 14 amino acids. V was pared by 8 bases and J by 1 base, with 14 bases between. Germline V lookup: CDR1 MNHNY, CDR2 SVGAGI (reference sequence). The CDR3 sequence: CASCGTDYNYGYTF. CDR3 coding DNA: TGTGCCAGCTGCGGGACGGATTATAACTATGGCTACACCTTC.

This clonotype was picked up a small number of times. The CDR3 DNA follows: TGTGCCAGCAGTTTCTTCCCGCCAGATACGCAGTATTTT. This encodes CASSFFPPDTQYF. The chain is built from TRBV27 and TRBJ2-3; D unresolved. The CDR3 loop spans 13 amino acids. V was trimmed by 3 bases and J by 4 bases, leaving 8 bases between them. The germline CDR1 and CDR2 sequences are MNHEY and SMNVEV (reference sequence).

The J gene is TRBJ2-3, the V gene TRBV2, with 16 bases matching TRBD2. Per germline, CDR1 SNHLY and CDR2 FYNNEI. This CDR3 spans 19 amino acids. V lost 6 bases, J lost 1 base, and 10 bases stayed unmatched. The CDR3 region is CASRAWGLAGGQRTDTQYF. The CDR3 DNA reads TGTGCCAGCAGGGCGTGGGGACTAGCGGGGGGGCAGCGCACAGATACGCAGTATTTT.

This clonotype appeared a few times. The CDR3 loop is CASSEGGYPAGYGYTF. CDR3 nucleotide sequence: TGTGCCAGCAGTGAAGGTGGATACCCCGCTGGATATGGCTACACCTTC. The V call is TRBV6-1, the J call TRBJ1-2; the D is unclear. CDR1 and CDR2 (germline): MNHNS, SASEGT. The CDR3 has 16 amino acids. Deletions cut 1 base from V and 5 bases from J, with 17 bases between.

This clonotype appeared a few times. The chain carries TRBV25-1 and TRBJ1-6; D gene ambiguous. This CDR3 has 16 amino acids. Per the germline V gene, CDR1 is MGHDK and CDR2 is SYGVNS. V lost 4 bases and J lost 2, with 12 bases in between. CDR3 sequence: CASSGRLGAYNSPLHF. The CDR3, as DNA: TGTGCCAGCAGTGGCCGTTTGGGCGCCTATAATTCACCCCTCCACTTT.

V usage is TRBV2 and J usage is TRBJ1-1; D gene ambiguous. The V end lost 10 bases, the J end lost 3 bases, and 6 bases lay between the germline ends. The CDR3 length is 10 residues. CDR1 SNHLY and CDR2 FYNNEI come from the germline V gene. The CDR3 region is CATQYTEAFF. As DNA, the CDR3 is TGTGCCACCCAATACACTGAAGCTTTCTTT.

This clonotype occurred many times. The V and J genes are TRBV7-2 and TRBJ1-4; D is ambiguous. CDR1 is SGHTA and CDR2 is FQGNSA in the germline V gene. The CDR3 loop spans 15 amino acids. Trimming removed 3 bases at V and 5 bases at J, with 13 bases between. The CDR3 nucleotides read TGTGCCAGCAGCTTTCGGTCCAGCCAAAATGAAAAACTGTTTTTT. Translation: CASSFRSSQNEKLFF.